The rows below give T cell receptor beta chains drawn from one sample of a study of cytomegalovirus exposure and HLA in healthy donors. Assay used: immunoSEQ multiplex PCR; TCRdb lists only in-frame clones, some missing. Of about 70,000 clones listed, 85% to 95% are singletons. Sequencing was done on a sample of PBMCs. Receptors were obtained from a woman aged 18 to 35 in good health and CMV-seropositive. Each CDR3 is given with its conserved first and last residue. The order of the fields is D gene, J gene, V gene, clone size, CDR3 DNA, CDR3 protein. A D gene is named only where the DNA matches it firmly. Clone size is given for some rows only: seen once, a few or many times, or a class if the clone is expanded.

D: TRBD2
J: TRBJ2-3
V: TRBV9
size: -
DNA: TGTGCCAGCAGCAAAGCGGGGAACACAGATACGCAGTATTTT
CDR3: CASSKAGNTDTQYF

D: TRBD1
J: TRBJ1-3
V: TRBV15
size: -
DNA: TGTGCCACCAGCCAGGGGGTTGGAAACACCATATATTTT
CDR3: CATSQGVGNTIYF

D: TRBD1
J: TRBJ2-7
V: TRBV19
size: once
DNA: TGTGCCAGCTCTCCGGGACAGGGACCCTACGAGCAGTACTTC
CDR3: CASSPGQGPYEQYF

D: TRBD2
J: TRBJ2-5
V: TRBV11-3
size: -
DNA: TGTGCCAGCAGCTTAGAATCTAGCGGGCAACACCAAGAGACCCAGTACTTC
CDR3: CASSLESSGQHQETQYF

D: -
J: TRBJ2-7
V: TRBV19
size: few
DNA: TGTGCCAGTAGTATCGCCGGACAAGGGGACTACGAGCAGTACTTC
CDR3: CASSIAGQGDYEQYF

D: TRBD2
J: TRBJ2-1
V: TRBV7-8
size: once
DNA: TGTGCCAGCAGCTCCCTAGCGGGTTACAATGAGCAGTTCTTC
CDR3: CASSSLAGYNEQFF

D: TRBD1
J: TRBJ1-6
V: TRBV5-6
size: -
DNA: TGTGCCAGCAGCGAACAGGGGAATTCACCCCTCCACTTT
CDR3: CASSEQGNSPLHF

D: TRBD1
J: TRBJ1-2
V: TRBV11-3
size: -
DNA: TGTGCCAGCAGCTTCCAGGGGGCCCCCTATGGCTACACCTTC
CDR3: CASSFQGAPYGYTF

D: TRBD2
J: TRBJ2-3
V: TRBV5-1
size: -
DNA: TGCGCCAGCAGCTTGGATCCTAGCGGGGGGACAGATACGCAGTATTTT
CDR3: CASSLDPSGGTDTQYF

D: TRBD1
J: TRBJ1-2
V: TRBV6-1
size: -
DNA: TGTGCCAGCAGTATCCGGGACAGGGAGAACTATGGCTACACCTTC
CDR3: CASSIRDRENYGYTF

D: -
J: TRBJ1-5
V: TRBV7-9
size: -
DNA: TGTGCCAGCACCCTGGGGGCAGGGGCAAATCAGCCCCAGCATTTT
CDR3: CASTLGAGANQPQHF

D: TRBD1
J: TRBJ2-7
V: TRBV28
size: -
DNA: TGTGCCAGCACCCTGGACAGGGATGACTCCTACGAGCAGTACTTC
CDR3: CASTLDRDDSYEQYF

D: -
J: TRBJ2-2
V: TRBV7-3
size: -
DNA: TGTGCCAGCAGCTGGGCTTCCGCGGGCAACACCGGGGAGCTGTTTTTT
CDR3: CASSWASAGNTGELFF

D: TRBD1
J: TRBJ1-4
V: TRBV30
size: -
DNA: TGTGCCTGGGGACAGGGGGCGCGAGAAAAACTGTTTTTT
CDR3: CAWGQGAREKLFF

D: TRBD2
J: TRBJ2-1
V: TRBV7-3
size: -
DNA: TGTGCCAGCGGCCTGGGAGGGAACAATGAGCAGTTCTTC
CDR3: CASGLGGNNEQFF

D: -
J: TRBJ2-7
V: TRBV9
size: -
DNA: TGTGCCAGCAGCGTAGGAGGCAGCTACGAGCAGTACTTC
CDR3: CASSVGGSYEQYF

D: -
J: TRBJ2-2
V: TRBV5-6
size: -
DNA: TGTGCCAGCAGCTTAGCAGGGCTCACCGGGGAGCTGTTTTTT
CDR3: CASSLAGLTGELFF

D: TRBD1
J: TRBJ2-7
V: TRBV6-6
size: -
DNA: TGTGCCAGCAGTTTGGGACAGAGAACCTACGAGCAGTACTTC
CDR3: CASSLGQRTYEQYF

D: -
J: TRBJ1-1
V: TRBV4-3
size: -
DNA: TGCGCCAGCAGCCAATTCCTAGGGAACACTGAAGCTTTCTTT
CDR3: CASSQFLGNTEAFF

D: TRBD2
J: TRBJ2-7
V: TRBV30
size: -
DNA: TGTGCCTGGAGTGTTGGGAGGACTAGCCTTACTCCCTACGAGCAGTACTTC
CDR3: CAWSVGRTSLTPYEQYF

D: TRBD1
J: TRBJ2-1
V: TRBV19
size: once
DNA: TGTGCCAGTAGTAGGGGGATCCGGGACAGTCCGTACAATGAGCAGTTCTTC
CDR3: CASSRGIRDSPYNEQFF

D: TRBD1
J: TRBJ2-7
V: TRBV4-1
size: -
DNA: TGCGCCAGCAGCCAAAGTGACAGGGGGATGTCCTACGAGCAGTACTTC
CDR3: CASSQSDRGMSYEQYF

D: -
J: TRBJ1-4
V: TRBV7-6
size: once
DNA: TGTGCCAGCAGCTTGGTGTGGGGGGGTAATGAAAAACTGTTTTTT
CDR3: CASSLVWGGNEKLFF

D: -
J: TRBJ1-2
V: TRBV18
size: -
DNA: TGTGCCAGCTCACCGGGACACGACGTCTATGGCTACACCTTC
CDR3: CASSPGHDVYGYTF

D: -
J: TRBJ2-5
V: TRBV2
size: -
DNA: TGTGCCAGCAGTGGCGGGGAGACCCAGTACTTC
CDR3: CASSGGETQYF

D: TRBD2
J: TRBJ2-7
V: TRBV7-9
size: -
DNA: TGTGCCAGCAGCCCCACCTCCGGGACTAGATCGGGCGAGCAGTACTTC
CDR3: CASSPTSGTRSGEQYF

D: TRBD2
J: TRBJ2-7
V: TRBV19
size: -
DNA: TGTGCCAGTAGTATCACTCCGGGACTAGCGGACCCCTACGAGCAGTACTTC
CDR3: CASSITPGLADPYEQYF

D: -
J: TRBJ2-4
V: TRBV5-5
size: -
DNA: TGTGCCAGCAGCCCTGGAGGAGACATTCAGTACTTC
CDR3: CASSPGGDIQYF

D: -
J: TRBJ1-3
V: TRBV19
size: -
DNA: TGTGCCAGTAGTGAACAGTCCCTCGGGGACACCATATATTTT
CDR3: CASSEQSLGDTIYF

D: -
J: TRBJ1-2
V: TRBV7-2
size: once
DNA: TGTGCCAGCAGCATAGAGGGGACACTCCATGGCTACACCTTC
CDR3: CASSIEGTLHGYTF

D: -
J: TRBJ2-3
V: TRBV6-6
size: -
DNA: TGTGCCAGCAGTTGGCAGGTTACTCCCGGGGAAGATACGCAGTATTTT
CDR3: CASSWQVTPGEDTQYF

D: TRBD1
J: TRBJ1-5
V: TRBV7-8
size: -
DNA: TGTGCCAGCAGCTTAGCAACAGGGGGCGTGGGTCAGCCCCAGCATTTT
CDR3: CASSLATGGVGQPQHF

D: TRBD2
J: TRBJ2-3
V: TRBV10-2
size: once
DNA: TGCGCCAGCAGTTTAGCGGGGTTTCGCACAGATACGCAGTATTTT
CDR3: CASSLAGFRTDTQYF

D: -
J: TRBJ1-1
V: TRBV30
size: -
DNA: TGTGTACTGACGGGGGAAGGCACTGAAGCTTTCTTT
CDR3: CVLTGEGTEAFF

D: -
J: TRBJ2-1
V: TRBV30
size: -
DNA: TGTGCCTGGGGCCCCGGGACTTACTCCTACAATGAGCAGTTCTTC
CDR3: CAWGPGTYSYNEQFF

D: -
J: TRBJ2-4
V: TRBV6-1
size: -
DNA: TGTGCCAGCAGTGAAAGGCCCCCAGGGGATGCGGCCAAAAACATTCAGTACTTC
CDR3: CASSERPPGDAAKNIQYF

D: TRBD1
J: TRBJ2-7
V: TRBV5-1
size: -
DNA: TGCGCCAGCAGCTCTGGACAGGCTCCATACGAGCAGTACTTC
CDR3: CASSSGQAPYEQYF

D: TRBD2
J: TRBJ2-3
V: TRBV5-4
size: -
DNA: TGTGCCAGCAGCCCCCGGGCTAGCGGGGGTGGGACAGATACGCAGTATTTT
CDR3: CASSPRASGGGTDTQYF

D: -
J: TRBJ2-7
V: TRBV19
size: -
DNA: TGTGCCAGTAGGGACCCAGGGGATAAGGCCTACGAGCAGTACTTC
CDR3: CASRDPGDKAYEQYF

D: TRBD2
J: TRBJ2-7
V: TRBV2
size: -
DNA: TGTGCCAGCAGCATCTGGGTGGGACTAGCGGGAGACCGAGCCTACGAGCAGTACTTC
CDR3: CASSIWVGLAGDRAYEQYF

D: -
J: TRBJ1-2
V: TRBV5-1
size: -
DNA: TGCGCCAGCAGCTTGGCACTCCCTAACTATGGCTACACCTTC
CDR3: CASSLALPNYGYTF

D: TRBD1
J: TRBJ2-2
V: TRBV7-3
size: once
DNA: TGTGCCAGCAGCCGACAGGGTACCGGGGAGCTGTTTTTT
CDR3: CASSRQGTGELFF

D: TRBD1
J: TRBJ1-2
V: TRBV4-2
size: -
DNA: TGTGCCAGCAGCCAAGCCCTCGACAGGGGAGAAGGCTACACCTTC
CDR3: CASSQALDRGEGYTF

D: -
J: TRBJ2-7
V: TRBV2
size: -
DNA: TGTGCCAGCAGTGGTAATAGCGGCGACCCCGCTTACGAGCAGTACTTC
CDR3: CASSGNSGDPAYEQYF

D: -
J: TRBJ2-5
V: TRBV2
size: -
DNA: TGTGCCAGCAGGCAGGGCGGAGTTACGGGAGAGACCCAGTACTTC
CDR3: CASRQGGVTGETQYF